This T cell receptor beta chain was documented in a study of OX40 agonist ivuxolimab in advanced cancers. Study-level background: Patients received the agonistic anti-OX40 (CD134) antibody ivuxolimab. Earlier anti-PD-1, anti-PD-L1 or anti-CTLA-4 therapy was permitted; 30% to 50% had received some. Study-wide findings and caveats: A proportion of nonresponders additionally exhibited low normalized T-cell clonal expansion. Within 6 weeks, CD4+ and CD8+ blood T cells expanded clonally at 0.1 to 3.0 mg/kg.

Per germline, CDR1 SNHLY and CDR2 FYNNEI. This CDR3 has 18 amino acids. V trimming: 7 bases; J trimming: 5 bases; junction bases outside the gene matches: 18. Points on this clone: Antigen unknown.

The assay was immunoSEQ multiplex PCR, and TCRdb's table has in-frame clones only and misses some. Of 50,000 to 55,000 clones in the sample, approximately 80% were seen once. The gene calls are TRBV2 and TRBJ2-1; TRBD1 aligns across 9 bases. The TCR originated in an adult with an advanced solid tumor such as melanoma, head and neck, liver or kidney cancer. Sequences were derived from CD4+ or CD8+ T cells sorted from blood, sampled in a trial of the OX40 agonist ivuxolimab. This CDR3 is CASKWTGAIFSRDNEQFF. The CDR3 coding sequence is TGTGCCAGCAAATGGACAGGGGCGATATTTAGCAGAGACAATGAGCAGTTCTTC.